This entry describes one TCR beta chain. Antigen specificity is unknown. This sample is part of a study of cytomegalovirus exposure and HLA in healthy donors. Study conclusions and caveats: By a later analysis, the bulk of CMV-associated TCR beta chains appeared HLA-restricted. The study designated 150 or so TCR beta chains cytomegalovirus-associated.

With 60 Vbeta and 13 Jbeta primers, the PCR was carried out. Profiling relied on immunoSEQ multiplex PCR, and the TCRdb table lists in-frame clones only, not all of them. The sample includes around 140,000 clones. V was cut by 3 bases and J by 2 bases, with 10 bases left in between. The germline V gene encodes CDR1 SQVTM and CDR2 ANQGSEA. The CDR3 consists of 13 residues. Healthy bone marrow donors supplied every sample. This receptor was identified in a man aged 18 to 30 in good health and CMV-seronegative. Input material: PBMCs. The V and J genes are TRBV29-1 and TRBJ1-2; the D is unclear. CDR3 amino acids: CSVDQRRNYGYTF. CDR3 coding DNA: TGCAGCGTTGACCAGCGGCGGAACTATGGCTACACCTTC.